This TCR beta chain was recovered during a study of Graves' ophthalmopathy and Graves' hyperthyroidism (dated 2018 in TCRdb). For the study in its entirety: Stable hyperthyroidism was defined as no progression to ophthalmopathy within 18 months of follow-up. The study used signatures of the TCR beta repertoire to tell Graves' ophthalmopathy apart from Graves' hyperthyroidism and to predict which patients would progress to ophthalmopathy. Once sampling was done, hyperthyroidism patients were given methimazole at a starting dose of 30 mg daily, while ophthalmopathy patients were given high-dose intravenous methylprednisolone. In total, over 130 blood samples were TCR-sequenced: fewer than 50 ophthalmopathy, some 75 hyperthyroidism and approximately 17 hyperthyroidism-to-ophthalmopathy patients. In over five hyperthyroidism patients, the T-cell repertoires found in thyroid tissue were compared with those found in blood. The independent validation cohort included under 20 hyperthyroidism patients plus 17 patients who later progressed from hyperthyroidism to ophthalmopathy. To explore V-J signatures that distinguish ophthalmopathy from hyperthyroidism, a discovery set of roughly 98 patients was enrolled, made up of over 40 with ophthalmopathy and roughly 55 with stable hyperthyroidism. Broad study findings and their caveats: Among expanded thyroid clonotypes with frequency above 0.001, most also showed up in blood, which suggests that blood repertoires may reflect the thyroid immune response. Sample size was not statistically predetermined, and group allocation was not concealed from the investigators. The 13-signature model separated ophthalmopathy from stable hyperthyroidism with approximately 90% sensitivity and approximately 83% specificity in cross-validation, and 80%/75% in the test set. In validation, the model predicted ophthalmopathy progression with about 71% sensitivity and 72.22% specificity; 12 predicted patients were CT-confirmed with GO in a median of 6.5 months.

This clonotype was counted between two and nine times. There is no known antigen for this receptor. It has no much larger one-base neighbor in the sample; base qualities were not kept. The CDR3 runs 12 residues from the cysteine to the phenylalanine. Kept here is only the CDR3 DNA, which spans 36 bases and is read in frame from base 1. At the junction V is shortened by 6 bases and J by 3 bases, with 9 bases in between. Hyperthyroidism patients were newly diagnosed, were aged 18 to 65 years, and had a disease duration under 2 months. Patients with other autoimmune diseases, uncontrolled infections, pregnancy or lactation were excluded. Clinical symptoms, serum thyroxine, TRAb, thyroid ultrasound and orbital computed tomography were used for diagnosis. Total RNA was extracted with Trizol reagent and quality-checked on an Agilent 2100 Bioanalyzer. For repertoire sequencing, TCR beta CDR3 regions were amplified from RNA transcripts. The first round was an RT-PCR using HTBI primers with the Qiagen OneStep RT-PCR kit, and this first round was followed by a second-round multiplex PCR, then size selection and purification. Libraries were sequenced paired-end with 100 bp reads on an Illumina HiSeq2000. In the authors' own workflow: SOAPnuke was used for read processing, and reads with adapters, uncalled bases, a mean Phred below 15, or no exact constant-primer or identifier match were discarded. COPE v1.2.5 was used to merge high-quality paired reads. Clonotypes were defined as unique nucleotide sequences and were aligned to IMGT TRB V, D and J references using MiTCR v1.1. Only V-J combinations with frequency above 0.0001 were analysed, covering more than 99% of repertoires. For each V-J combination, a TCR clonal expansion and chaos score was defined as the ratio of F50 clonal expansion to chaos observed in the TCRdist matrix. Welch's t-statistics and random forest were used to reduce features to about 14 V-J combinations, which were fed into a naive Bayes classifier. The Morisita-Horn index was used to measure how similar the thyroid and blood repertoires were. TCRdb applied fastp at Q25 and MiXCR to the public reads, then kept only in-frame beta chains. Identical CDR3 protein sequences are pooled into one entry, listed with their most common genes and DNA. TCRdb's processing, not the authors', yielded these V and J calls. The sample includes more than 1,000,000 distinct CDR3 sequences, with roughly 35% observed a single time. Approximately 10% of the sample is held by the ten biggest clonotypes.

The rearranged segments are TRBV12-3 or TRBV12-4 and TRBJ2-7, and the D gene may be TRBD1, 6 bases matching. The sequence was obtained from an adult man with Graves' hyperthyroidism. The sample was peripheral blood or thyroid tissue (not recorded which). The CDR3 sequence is CASRLQGYEQYF. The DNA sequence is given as TGTGCCAGCAGACTACAGGGCTACGAGCAGTACTTC.